This TCR beta chain was profiled in a study of blood T cell repertoires in COVID-19. Whole-study context: Sample material is recorded as cDNA or gDNA derived from T cells, B-cell-depleted T cells, or PBMCs.

The V and J ends lost 5 bases and 7 bases, in that order; junction bases with no gene match: 4. There are 12 residues in the CDR3. From germline, CDR1 is SQVTM and CDR2 ANQGSEA. Clones were read by immunoSEQ multiplex PCR, and TCRdb kept only the in-frame ones, dropping some. The sample yields 250,000 to 300,000 clones, roughly 90% seen once. The gene calls are TRBV29-1 and TRBJ2-1, with 8 bases matching TRBD2. The sequence was collected from a woman aged 25 to 39 with COVID-19, enrolled during active disease. Sequencing was done on a sample of peripheral blood. CDR3 loop: CSVSGSGNEQFF. CDR3 coding DNA: TGCAGCGTTAGCGGGAGTGGGAATGAGCAGTTCTTC.